Below, 5 T cell receptor beta chains from the same sample are listed, as sequenced in a study of T cell clusters in autoimmune cytopenias (dated by TCRdb to between 2017 and 2020). Each sample's TRB amplification started from approximately 240 ng of peripheral blood genomic DNA, which corresponds to some 41,000 genome equivalents. This sample was sequenced with an Illumina MiSeq. TRB rearrangements were amplified by multiplex PCR following a touch-down protocol, with the TRB-A and TRB-B primer pools mixed in one tube. TCRdb reprocessed the reads, so every CDR3 protein sequence counts as one entry and DNA is not shown. The sample table includes around 5,400 distinct CDR3 sequences. Of the sample, roughly 19% is held by the ten largest clones. The sequenced sample was peripheral blood. These receptors were obtained from a human donor with an autoimmune cytopenia or autoimmune hepatitis (not recorded which).

The rearrangement joins TRBV13 to TRBJ2-1. Per the germline V gene, CDR1 is PRHDT and CDR2 is FYEKMQ (reference sequence). The CDR3 runs to 15 residues. CDR3 region: CASSLPLQQYNEQFF.

This clonotype ranks as medium-sized in terms of frequency. The chain is built from TRBV18 and TRBJ2-5; the D gene TCRdb calls, TRBD1, cannot be checked with no DNA. This CDR3 has 13 residues. The germline V gene encodes CDR1 KGHSH and CDR2 LQKENI. The CDR3 here is CASSPPGEETQYF. The variable domain in full, with the rest retrieved from reference TRBV18 and TRBJ2-5, is NAGVMQNPRHLVRRRGQEARLRCSPMKGHSHVYWYRQLPEEGLKFMVYLQKENIIDESGMPKERFSAEFPKEGPSILRIQQVVRGDSAAYFCASSPPGEETQYFGPGTRLLVL.

The chain combines TRBV11-1 with TRBJ1-2; TCRdb gives TRBD1 as the D gene, but with no DNA this cannot be confirmed. Germline CDR1 and CDR2: SGHAT and FQDESV (reference sequence). The CDR3 totals 15 residues. This CDR3 is CASSPAAGTGYGYTF.

This clonotype is deemed medium-sized by its frequency. This rearrangement joins TRBV6-5 to TRBJ2-3. The CDR3 is 14 amino acids. The V gene's germline CDR1 is MNHEY and CDR2 SVGAGI. CDR3: CASSESQYPDTQYF.

According to its frequency, this clonotype is medium-sized. The CDR3 region is CASRKRDGVEKLFF. The chain combines TRBV19 with TRBJ1-4. The CDR3 is made up of 14 amino acids. CDR1 and CDR2 (germline): LNHDA, SQIVND (reference sequence).